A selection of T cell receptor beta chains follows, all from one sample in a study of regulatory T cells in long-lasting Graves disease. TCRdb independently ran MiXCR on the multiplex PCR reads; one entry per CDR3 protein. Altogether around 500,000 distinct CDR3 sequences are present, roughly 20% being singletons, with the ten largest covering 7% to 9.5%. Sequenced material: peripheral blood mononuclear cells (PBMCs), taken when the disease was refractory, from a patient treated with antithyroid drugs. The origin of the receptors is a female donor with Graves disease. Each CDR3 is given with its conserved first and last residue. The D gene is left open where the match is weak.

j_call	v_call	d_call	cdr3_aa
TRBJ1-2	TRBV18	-	CSSSPDSYGYTF
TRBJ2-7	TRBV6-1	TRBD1	CASKRDRGYEQYF
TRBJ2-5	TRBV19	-	CASSSTVGRRTETQYF
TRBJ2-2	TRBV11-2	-	CASNQAQYTGELFF
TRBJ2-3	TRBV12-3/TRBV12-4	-	CASRPAITDTQYF
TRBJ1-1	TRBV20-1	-	CSAFRAGFGGGDTEAFF
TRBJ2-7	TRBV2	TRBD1	CASTYRTGKKYF
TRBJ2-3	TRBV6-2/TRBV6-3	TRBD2	CASSQRYMSGRASEDTQYF
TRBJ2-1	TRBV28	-	CASSLFGGGYNEQFF
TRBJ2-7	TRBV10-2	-	CASSVNHEQYF
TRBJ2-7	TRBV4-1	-	CAGSQVSSYEQYF
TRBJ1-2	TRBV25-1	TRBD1	CASKKQGAESGYTF
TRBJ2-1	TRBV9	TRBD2	CASSVDRGGGYNEQFF
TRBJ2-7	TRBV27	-	CASSITGWTYEQYF
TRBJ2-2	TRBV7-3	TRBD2	CASSPARLAGYTGELFF
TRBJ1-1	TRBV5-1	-	CASSRPGRTEAFF
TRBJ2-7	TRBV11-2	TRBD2	CASSPSGGVGYEQYF
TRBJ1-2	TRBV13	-	CASSLGTDLRDGYTF
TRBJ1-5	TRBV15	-	CATSRDLALNQPQHF
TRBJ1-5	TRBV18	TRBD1	CASSPGTGRQPQHF
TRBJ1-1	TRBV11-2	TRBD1	CASSLRGGTGEAFF
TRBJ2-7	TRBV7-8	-	CASSLEGLTYYEQYF
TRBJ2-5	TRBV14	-	CASSQDLSETQYF
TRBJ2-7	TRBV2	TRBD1	CASRGRQGGIYEQYF
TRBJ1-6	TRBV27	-	CASAAGFNSPLHF
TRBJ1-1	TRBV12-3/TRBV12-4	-	CASSSSFVDSRWPEAFF
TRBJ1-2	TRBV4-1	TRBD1	CASTAKQGATWGYTF
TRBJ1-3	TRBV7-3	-	CASSLTGDRRGTIYF
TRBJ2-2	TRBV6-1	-	CASSMDTLNTGELFF
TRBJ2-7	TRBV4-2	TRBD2	CASSETTSGRRLLQYF
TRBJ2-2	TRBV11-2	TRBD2	CASSSGLASGELFF